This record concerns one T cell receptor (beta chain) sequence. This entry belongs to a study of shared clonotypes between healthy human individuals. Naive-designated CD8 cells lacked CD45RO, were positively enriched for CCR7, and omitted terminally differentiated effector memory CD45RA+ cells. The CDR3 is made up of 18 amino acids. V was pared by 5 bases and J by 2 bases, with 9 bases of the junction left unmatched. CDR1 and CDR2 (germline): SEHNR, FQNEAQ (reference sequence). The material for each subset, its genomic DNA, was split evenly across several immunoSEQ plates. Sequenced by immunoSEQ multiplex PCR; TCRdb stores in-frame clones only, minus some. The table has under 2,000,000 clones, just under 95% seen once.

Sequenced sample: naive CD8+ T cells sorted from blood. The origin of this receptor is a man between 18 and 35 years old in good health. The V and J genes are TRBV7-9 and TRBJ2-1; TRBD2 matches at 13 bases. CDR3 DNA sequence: TGTGCCAGCAGCACTATACGGACTAGCGGGGGCCCCTACAATGAGCAGTTCTTC. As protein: CASSTIRTSGGPYNEQFF.